These 2 T cell receptor beta chains originate from one sample sequenced in a study of cytomegalovirus exposure and HLA in healthy donors. Data came from immunoSEQ multiplex PCR; TCRdb stores just in-frame clones and leaves some out. The data hold tens of thousands of clones, with around 96% observed a single time. The specimen was PBMCs. Every receptor here comes from a young man in good health and CMV-seropositive.

This chain joins TRBV2 and TRBJ2-5; tentatively, D is TRBD1 (5 bases). CDR1 SNHLY and CDR2 FYNNEI come from the germline V gene. This CDR3 contains 18 residues. V gave up 0 bases and J gave up 0 bases, with 17 bases separating them. The CDR3 bases are TGTGCCAGCAGTGAAGCTTTCGGCCCAACAGGTGACCAAGAGACCCAGTACTTC. Translating it yields CASSEAFGPTGDQETQYF.

This sequence joins TRBV21-1 and TRBJ2-7; no DNA check was done on the table's D call, TRBD2. TRBV21-1 is an annotated pseudogene. The CDR3 loop spans 15 amino acids. CDR3 sequence (DNA): TGTGCCAGCAGCAGGGAGGGGCCGACCTCGGGCGAGCAGTACTTC. It translates to CASSREGPTSGEQYF.